The 20 T cell receptor beta chains listed next were all sequenced from one sample in a study of T cell responses to AZD1222 COVID-19 vaccine. The table came from immunoSEQ multiplex PCR; TCRdb's copy has only in-frame clones and leaves some out. The data show fewer than 150,000 clones, about 90% seen once. Sequenced here: peripheral blood, sampled on day 0 of AZD1222 vaccination. These receptors were obtained from an adult in good health.

V usage is TRBV6-2 or TRBV6-3 and J usage is TRBJ1-1; D remains ambiguous. The germline V gene has CDR1 MNHEY and CDR2 SVGEGT. The CDR3 consists of 14 residues. Trimming took 2 bases from V and 3 from J, leaving 10 bases between them. The CDR3 region has the DNA TGTGCCAGCAGTTACGGGTTTCAGGACACTGAAGCTTTCTTT. Amino acid sequence: CASSYGFQDTEAFF.

V usage is TRBV15 and J usage is TRBJ2-7, with D hard to call. This CDR3 has 15 residues. The V gene lost 0 bases and the J gene lost 2 bases, with 11 bases spanning the gap. Per germline, CDR1 LNHNV and CDR2 YYDKDF (reference sequence). The CDR3 protein is CATSRDWQAPYEQYF. The CDR3 coding sequence is TGTGCCACCAGCAGAGATTGGCAGGCTCCCTACGAGCAGTACTTC.

As for this clone: Mismatch with germline at one junction end may stem from a read error. This chain connects TRBV18 to TRBJ2-2; TRBD2 matches at 9 bases. Germline V gene sequence: CDR1 KGHSH, CDR2 LQKENI. The CDR3 extends over 16 amino acids. CDR3 bases: TGTGCCAGCTCACCGAGGACTAGCGAGAACGCCGGGGAGCTGTTTTTT. Amino acids: CASSPRTSENAGELFF.

The chain employs TRBV2 and TRBJ2-3; 8 bases agree with TRBD1. CDR3 length: 13 amino acids. Germline CDR1 SNHLY, CDR2 FYNNEI. V lost 9 bases to trimming and J lost 6 bases; unmatched junction nucleotides: 8. This chain's CDR3 is CASRTGPMDTQYF. Written as DNA, the CDR3 is TGTGCCAGTAGGACAGGGCCCATGGATACGCAGTATTTT.

The chain employs TRBV9 and TRBJ1-6; D unclear. Germline V lookup: CDR1 SGDLS, CDR2 YYNGEE. Trimming left V 2 bases short and J 2 bases short, with 8 bases between. This CDR3 has 15 residues. The CDR3 sequence is CASSVWGTYNSPLHF. CDR3 sequence (DNA): TGTGCCAGCAGCGTCTGGGGTACCTATAATTCACCCCTCCACTTT. Based on the CDR3 plus reference TRBV9 and TRBJ1-6, the full variable domain is DSGVTQTPKHLITATGQRVTLRCSPRSGDLSVYWYQQSLDQGLQFLIQYYNGEERAKGNILERFSAQQFPDLHSELNLSSLELGDSALYFCASSVWGTYNSPLHFGNGTRLTVT.

The V gene is TRBV5-1, the J gene TRBJ2-7, with D unresolved. The CDR3 has 14 residues. Germline CDR1 reads SGHRS; CDR2 reads YFSETQ. V gave up 1 base and J gave up 3 bases, with 11 bases separating them. This CDR3 reads CASSLRNQNYEQYF. The CDR3 region has the DNA TGCGCCAGCAGCTTGCGTAATCAAAACTACGAGCAGTACTTC.

The chain recombines TRBV27 with TRBJ1-2; D gene unclear. The length of the CDR3 is 15 residues. CDR1 is MNHEY and CDR2 is SMNVEV in the germline V gene (reference sequence). Trimming pared 4 bases from V and 4 bases from J, leaving 16 bases between. The CDR3 protein is CASSSTVSSGYGYTF. Written as DNA, the CDR3 is TGTGCCAGCAGTTCTACAGTAAGCTCAGGCTATGGCTACACCTTC.

This chain connects TRBV28 to TRBJ1-2; no clear D. CDR3 length: 13 residues. Looked up from germline, CDR1 is MDHEN and CDR2 is SYDVKM. The germline V and J ends were trimmed by 5 bases and 4 bases, with 11 bases remaining between them. CDR3 bases: TGTGCCAGCAGTCGGGTAGTTTTCTATGGCTACACCTTC. It codes for CASSRVVFYGYTF.

The gene calls are TRBV12-3 or TRBV12-4 and TRBJ1-2, with D possibly being TRBD1 (6 bases). V was trimmed by 3 bases and J by 8 bases, leaving 13 bases between them. The CDR3 totals 13 residues. The CDR3 reads CASSFDRSSGYTF. CDR3 nucleotide sequence: TGTGCCAGCAGTTTCGACAGGTCGTCGGGCTACACCTTC.

CDR3 sequence reads: CAISETDRGFEQYF. The CDR3 region has the DNA TGTGCCATCAGCGAAACGGACAGGGGGTTCGAGCAGTACTTC. The V call is TRBV10-3, the J call TRBJ2-7; 10 bases are shared with TRBD1. Germline loops: CDR1 ENHRY, CDR2 SYGVKD. The CDR3 runs 14 residues. V was pared by 6 bases and J by 6 bases, with 8 bases of the junction left unmatched.

The chain joins TRBV27 to TRBJ2-3, with D tentatively TRBD2 (5 bases). The CDR3 contains 14 residues. Trimming pared 0 bases from V and 5 bases from J, leaving 9 bases between. CDR1 and CDR2 (germline): MNHEY, SMNVEV (reference sequence). The CDR3 here is CASSLSPRGDTQYF. The CDR3 nucleotides are TGTGCCAGCAGTTTATCGCCCCGGGGAGATACGCAGTATTTT.

The V and J genes are TRBV6-5 and TRBJ2-1, with 7 bases identical to TRBD1. Trimming removed 2 bases from V and 5 bases from J; junction bases left unmatched: 3. Germline CDR1 and CDR2: MNHEY and SVGAGI. The length of the CDR3 is 14 residues. The CDR3 loop is CASSYAGTDNEQFF. Here the CDR3 DNA reads TGTGCCAGCAGTTACGCCGGGACAGACAATGAGCAGTTCTTC.

In nucleotides, the CDR3 is TGTGCCACCAGCAGTAGGAGAGGGTTACAGTTGCCGAGAAACACCATATATTTT. This sequence encodes CATSSRRGLQLPRNTIYF. V usage is TRBV15 and J usage is TRBJ1-3; D is uncertain. Germline V gene data show CDR1 as LNHNV and CDR2 as YYDKDF (reference sequence). V shed 3 bases and J shed 5 bases, with 23 bases lying between them. The CDR3 sequence is 18 residues long.

The chain combines TRBV4-2 with TRBJ1-4; 7 bases match TRBD1. CDR1 is LGHNA, CDR2 YNFKEQ, per germline. The CDR3 is 14 residues long. V gave up 4 bases and J gave up 4 bases; unmatched junction bases: 3. The CDR3 DNA reads as TGTGCCAGCAGCCCCGGACAGGTTAATGAAAAACTGTTTTTT. This codes for CASSPGQVNEKLFF.

The DNA of the CDR3 is TGTGCCAGCAGCCGAGGGGCCTCTGGGGCCAACGTCCTGACTTTC. It translates to CASSRGASGANVLTF. V gene TRBV7-8 combines with J gene TRBJ2-6; D might be TRBD1 or TRBD2, each matching 5 bases. Trimming took 5 bases from V and 0 from J, leaving 8 bases between them. Germline-derived CDR1 and CDR2 are SGHVS and FQNEAQ. This CDR3 has 15 residues.

The J gene is TRBJ1-5, the V gene TRBV11-2; D not resolved. Trimming took off 8 bases at V and 6 bases at J, with 17 bases between the two ends. This CDR3 is built from 14 residues. CDR1 is SGHAT, CDR2 FQNNGV, per germline. The CDR3 DNA sequence: TGTGCCAGCGGACCTTGGGTTAAGGGTCAGCCCCAGCATTTT. Translation: CASGPWVKGQPQHF.

The genes are TRBV5-4 and TRBJ2-3, with unresolved D. CDR3 length: 15 amino acids. Between the trimmed V and J ends, which lost 0 bases and 7 bases, there was a span of 15 bases. The germline V gene has CDR1 SGHNT and CDR2 YYREEE (reference sequence). The CDR3 DNA follows: TGTGCCAGCAGCTTGGTTACACGTATTCCAAATACGCAGTATTTT. Its protein is CASSLVTRIPNTQYF. The whole variable domain, filled in from reference TRBV5-4 and TRBJ2-3, reads ETGVTQSPTHLIKTRGQQVTLRCSSQSGHNTVSWYQQALGQGPQFIFQYYREEENGRGNFPPRFSGLQFPNYSSELNVNALELDDSALYLCASSLVTRIPNTQYFGPGTRLTVL.

J is TRBJ2-1 and V is TRBV28; 7 bases are shared with TRBD1. V was pared by 6 bases and J by 5 bases, with 4 bases of the junction left unmatched. The CDR3 is 13 residues long. Germline V CDR1 and CDR2: MDHEN, SYDVKM. As DNA, the CDR3 is TGTGCCAGCAGGACAGGGTTCCACAATGAGCAGTTCTTC. This sequence encodes CASRTGFHNEQFF.

The chain joins TRBV6-1 to TRBJ1-5; tentatively, D is TRBD1 (5 bases). This CDR3 is built from 17 residues. With 2 bases removed from V and 1 base from J, the gap between germline ends came to 15 bases. CDR1 and CDR2 (germline): MNHNS, SASEGT. CDR3 DNA: TGTGCCAGCAGTGAAATATTAGGGCAGGGCAGCAATCAGCCCCAGCATTTT. Translating it yields CASSEILGQGSNQPQHF.

This chain uses TRBV5-1 with TRBJ2-5; 7 nucleotides line up with TRBD1. V lost 5 bases to trimming and J lost 1 base; unmatched junction nucleotides: 5. The CDR3 spans 14 residues. The germline V gene encodes CDR1 SGHRS and CDR2 YFSETQ. In nucleotides, the CDR3 is TGCGCCAGCAGTCCCCGGGACAGCCAAGAGACCCAGTACTTC. Its protein product is CASSPRDSQETQYF.